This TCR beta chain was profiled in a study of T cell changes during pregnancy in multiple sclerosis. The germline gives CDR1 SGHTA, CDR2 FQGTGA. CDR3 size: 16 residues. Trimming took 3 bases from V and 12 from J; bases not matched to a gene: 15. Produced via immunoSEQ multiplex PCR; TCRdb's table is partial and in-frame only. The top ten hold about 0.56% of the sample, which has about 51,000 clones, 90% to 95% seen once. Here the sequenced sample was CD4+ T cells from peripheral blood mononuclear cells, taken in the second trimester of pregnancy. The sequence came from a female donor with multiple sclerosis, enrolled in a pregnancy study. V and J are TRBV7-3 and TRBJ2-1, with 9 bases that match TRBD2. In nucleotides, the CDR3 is TGTGCCAGCAGCTTTTCAGGGACTAGCTCGACTTCGCGGCAGTTCTTC. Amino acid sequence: CASSFSGTSSTSRQFF.